A selection of T cell receptor beta chains follows, all from one sample in a study of cytomegalovirus exposure and HLA in healthy donors. Using immunoSEQ multiplex PCR, the repertoire was profiled, and TCRdb retains in-frame clones only, with some absent. This sample has 85,000 to 120,000 clones, with roughly 77% found just once. Sequenced input: PBMCs. The receptors derive from a man in his forties or fifties in good health and CMV-seronegative. The CDR3 runs from the conserved cysteine through the conserved F or W. The D gene is left open where the match is weak. Not every row has a clone size; where given, it reads once, few, many or a size class.

>TRBJ1-5|TRBD1|NA|TRBV28
CASSLIQGNQPQHF
TGTGCCAGCAGTTTGATACAGGGGAATCAGCCCCAGCATTTT
>TRBJ1-3|TRBD1|NA|TRBV18
CASSRTRQGAAGNTIYF
TGTGCCAGCTCACGAACGAGACAGGGGGCGGCTGGAAACACCATATATTTT
>TRBJ2-3|NA|NA|TRBV5-1
CASSLSGGATDTQYF
TGCGCCAGCAGCTTGTCGGGGGGCGCGACAGATACGCAGTATTTT
>TRBJ2-7|NA|NA|TRBV19
CASRYSTASYEQYF
TGTGCCAGTCGATACTCGACAGCCTCCTACGAGCAGTACTTC
>TRBJ1-5|NA|few|TRBV6-6
CASSLSGQPQHF
TGTGCCAGCAGTCTCTCCGGTCAGCCCCAGCATTTT
>TRBJ2-7|NA|NA|TRBV6-1
CASSDQGGRSDEQYF
TGTGCCAGCAGTGATCAGGGGGGCCGAAGCGACGAGCAGTACTTC
>TRBJ2-7|TRBD1|few|TRBV14
CASSPGQLGEAKQYF
TGTGCCAGCAGCCCGGGACAGCTTGGTGAGGCAAAGCAGTACTTC
>TRBJ1-3|NA|few|TRBV10-3
CAISESGAGNTIYF
TGTGCCATCAGTGAGTCAGGGGCTGGAAACACCATATATTTT
>TRBJ1-2|NA|NA|TRBV27
CASSRTVYNYGYTF
TGTGCCAGCAGCAGGACAGTATATAACTATGGCTACACCTTC
>TRBJ2-5|NA|NA|TRBV9
CASSPVYHPETQYF
TGTGCCAGCAGCCCCGTCTACCACCCAGAGACCCAGTACTTC
>TRBJ1-3|NA|NA|TRBV29-1
CSVELLTGGNTIYF
TGCAGCGTTGAGCTCCTGACAGGCGGAAACACCATATATTTT
>TRBJ2-3|TRBD2|NA|TRBV7-8
CASSWGLAGGPSTDTQYF
TGTGCCAGCAGCTGGGGACTAGCGGGGGGCCCCTCCACAGATACGCAGTATTTT
>TRBJ2-7|NA|few|TRBV4-1
CASSQDYVEQYF
TGCGCCAGCAGCCAAGACTACGTCGAGCAGTACTTC
>TRBJ2-5|NA|NA|TRBV5-1
CASSLLGGDAETQYF
TGCGCCAGCAGCTTGCTCGGGGGTGATGCGGAGACCCAGTACTTC
>TRBJ2-2|TRBD1|NA|TRBV5-6
CASSPGDRANTGELFF
TGTGCCAGCAGCCCGGGGGACAGGGCGAACACCGGGGAGCTGTTTTTT
>TRBJ1-6|NA|NA|TRBV10-2
CASSESTGRANSPLHF
TGCGCCAGCAGTGAGTCCACAGGGCGGGCTAATTCACCCCTCCACTTT
>TRBJ2-3|TRBD1|NA|TRBV11-2
CASSPRQGRSTDTQYF
TGTGCCAGCAGCCCCCGACAGGGGCGAAGCACAGATACGCAGTATTTT
>TRBJ2-7|NA|NA|TRBV11-2
CASSLGWQGYEQYF
TGTGCCAGCAGCTTAGGGTGGCAGGGCTACGAGCAGTACTTC
>TRBJ1-4|NA|NA|TRBV9
CASSVRPGEKLFF
TGTGCCAGCAGCGTACGTCCAGGCGAAAAACTGTTTTTT
>TRBJ2-7|TRBD1|NA|TRBV6-6
CASSSQTGTEPYEQYF
TGTGCCAGCAGTTCCCAAACCGGGACAGAACCCTACGAGCAGTACTTC
>TRBJ2-3|TRBD2|NA|TRBV5-1
CASSGSGGTDTQYF
TGCGCCAGCAGTGGTAGCGGGGGCACAGATACGCAGTATTTT
>TRBJ1-2|NA|NA|TRBV19
CASSPDSRGGYGYTF
TGTGCCAGTAGTCCGGATTCACGGGGGGGATATGGCTACACCTTC
>TRBJ2-3|TRBD2|NA|TRBV6-1
CASSRTSGGAQAQYF
TGTGCCAGCAGTAGGACTAGCGGGGGGGCCCAGGCGCAGTATTTT
>TRBJ2-3|TRBD2|NA|TRBV5-1
CASSESGGATDTQYF
TGCGCCAGCAGCGAAAGCGGGGGAGCCACAGATACGCAGTATTTT
>TRBJ2-1|TRBD1|few|TRBV5-1
CASSSPDRGHNEQFF
TGCGCCAGCAGCTCACCGGACAGGGGACACAATGAGCAGTTCTTC